These 18 T cell receptor beta chains originate from one sample sequenced in a study of OX40 agonist ivuxolimab in advanced cancers. Sequencing used immunoSEQ multiplex PCR; TCRdb keeps in-frame clones, though not all of them. This sample has 15,000 to 20,000 clones, with over 70% found just once. Specimen: CD4+ or CD8+ T cells sorted from blood, collected in a trial of the OX40 agonist ivuxolimab. The source of these receptors is an adult with an advanced solid tumor such as melanoma, head and neck, liver or kidney cancer.

This chain uses TRBV5-1 with TRBJ2-1; 10 bases match TRBD2. The CDR3 is 15 amino acids. The germline V gene encodes CDR1 SGHRS and CDR2 YFSETQ. Unmatched junction bases numbered 10, after V lost 4 bases and J lost 9 bases. CDR3 region: CASSPGLAGETEQFF. CDR3 bases: TGCGCCAGCAGCCCCGGGCTAGCGGGAGAAACTGAGCAGTTCTTC.

This chain connects TRBV6-1 to TRBJ2-7; the match to TRBD1 covers 8 bases. V trimming: 8 bases; J trimming: 4 bases; junction bases outside the gene matches: 7. The CDR3 totals 13 residues. Per germline, CDR1 MNHNS and CDR2 SASEGT. The CDR3 loop reads CASGADRGYEQYF. CDR3 bases: TGTGCCAGCGGAGCCGACAGGGGATACGAGCAGTACTTC.

This chain connects TRBV10-3 to TRBJ1-1; 8 nucleotides match TRBD1. Germline values: CDR1 ENHRY, CDR2 SYGVKD. The ends lost 6 bases at V and 6 bases at J; junction bases unmatched: 3. The length of the CDR3 is 12 residues. In DNA, the CDR3 is TGTGCCATCAGCGGACAGGGTCCTGAAGCTTTCTTT. Its protein product is CAISGQGPEAFF.

This clone is deemed medium-sized (0.01 to 0.1%). This chain links TRBV6-1 with TRBJ1-5, with D uncertain. V lost 2 bases and J 4 bases, leaving 21 bases between the germline ends. This CDR3 is built from 18 residues. The V gene's germline CDR1 is MNHNS and CDR2 SASEGT. DNA for the CDR3: TGTGCCAGCAGTGAAAGGCACCTGATAATCCGTTGGAATCAGCCCCAGCATTTT. Protein: CASSERHLIIRWNQPQHF.

This chain connects TRBV19 to TRBJ2-1; the D gene is possibly TRBD1 (5 bases). Trimming removed 0 bases from V and 4 bases from J, with 10 bases in between. Germline values: CDR1 LNHDA, CDR2 SQIVND (reference sequence). The CDR3 sequence is 15 residues long. The CDR3 region is CASSIDPTVYNEQFF. Written as DNA, the CDR3 is TGTGCCAGTAGTATAGATCCGACAGTTTACAATGAGCAGTTCTTC.

V usage is TRBV4-2 and J usage is TRBJ2-5, with D perhaps assigned TRBD1 or TRBD2 (5 bases each). With 5 bases removed from V and 4 bases from J, the gap between germline ends came to 20 bases. Germline V lookup: CDR1 LGHNA, CDR2 YNFKEQ. The CDR3 spans 16 residues. CDR3 sequence: CASSVGDGASRETQYF. The CDR3, as DNA: TGTGCCAGCAGCGTAGGGGACGGGGCGTCGAGAGAGACCCAGTACTTC.

This clone is large (0.1 to 1%) within its sample. The CDR3 reads CASSLVPSNYGYTF. In DNA form, the CDR3 reads TGTGCCAGCAGCTTAGTCCCAAGTAACTATGGCTACACCTTC. The chain recombines TRBV7-9 with TRBJ1-2; D gene ambiguous. The CDR3 runs 14 residues. Germline CDR1 and CDR2: SEHNR and FQNEAQ (reference sequence). Between the trimmed V and J ends, which lost 1 base and 1 base, there was a span of 7 bases.

Remarks on this clone: This specimen includes other DNA sequences encoding the same CDR3. The rearrangement joins TRBV6-5 to TRBJ2-1, with 9 nucleotides matching TRBD2. J was trimmed by 6 bases and V by 4 bases; bases with no gene match: 1. Germline V gives CDR1 MNHEY, CDR2 SVGAGI. The CDR3 is 13 residues long. CDR3 protein: CASSWREGNEQFF. CDR3 in DNA: TGTGCCAGCAGTTGGCGGGAGGGCAATGAGCAGTTCTTC.

This rearrangement joins TRBV29-1 to TRBJ2-5; D may correspond to TRBD1 or TRBD2 (5 bases each). The length of the CDR3 is 13 residues. V gave up 4 bases and J gave up 5 bases, with 14 bases separating them. From germline, CDR1 is SQVTM and CDR2 ANQGSEA. The CDR3 reads CSVGGPPPETQYF. CDR3 DNA sequence: TGCAGCGTTGGGGGACCGCCCCCCGAGACCCAGTACTTC.

The V and J genes are TRBV27 and TRBJ2-7, with 10 bases matching TRBD1. The trim removed 5 bases at V and 4 bases at J, leaving 8 bases unmatched. This CDR3 is built from 15 residues. Germline CDR1 MNHEY, CDR2 SMNVEV (reference sequence). The CDR3 bases are TGTGCCAGCAGTCCGGGGACAGGGGATCAGTACGAGCAGTACTTC. Amino acid sequence: CASSPGTGDQYEQYF.

The V and J genes are TRBV5-4 and TRBJ1-1, with TRBD1 matching over 7 bases. Germline CDR1 is SGHNT and CDR2 is YYREEE (reference sequence). The CDR3 is 14 amino acids. The junction had 2 bases not matched to a gene; V was cut back by 2 bases and J by 1 base. The CDR3 spells CASSFDRENTEAFF. The CDR3 DNA is TGTGCCAGCAGCTTTGACAGGGAGAACACTGAAGCTTTCTTT.

This chain connects TRBV9 to TRBJ2-7; a weak D match, TRBD2 (6 bases). Trimming left V 4 bases short and J 4 bases short, with 18 bases between. The CDR3 totals 15 residues. Germline loops: CDR1 SGDLS, CDR2 YYNGEE. The CDR3 nucleotides are TGTGCCAGCAGCCGTGGAGGGGATCAACTATACGAGCAGTACTTC. It yields the protein CASSRGGDQLYEQYF.

The rearrangement uses TRBV4-1 and TRBJ1-6; D may be TRBD1 (5 bases). CDR1 and CDR2 (germline): MGHRA, YSYEKL. Trimming removed 2 bases from V and 2 bases from J, with 10 bases in between. The CDR3 covers 16 residues. CDR3 sequence reads: CASSQSTAAYNSPLHF. The DNA of the CDR3 is TGCGCCAGCAGCCAATCGACAGCGGCCTATAATTCACCCCTCCACTTT.

The V call is TRBV5-1, the J call TRBJ1-1; 7 bases agree with TRBD1. V shed 2 bases and J 1 base; nucleotides not matched to a gene: 11. Germline V gene lookup returns CDR1 SGHRS and CDR2 YFSETQ. This CDR3 spans 17 amino acids. As DNA, the CDR3 is TGCGCCAGCAGCTTCGGAGGTGACAGGGTCGGGAACACTGAAGCTTTCTTT. Translated: CASSFGGDRVGNTEAFF.

This CDR3 is CASSIGLPTTGELFF. DNA for the CDR3: TGTGCCAGTAGTATCGGGCTACCGACCACCGGGGAGCTGTTTTTT. The gene calls are TRBV19 and TRBJ2-2; D gene unclear. The CDR3 runs to 15 residues. V lost 3 bases and J lost 4, with 12 bases in between. The germline V gene has CDR1 LNHDA and CDR2 SQIVND (reference sequence).

By frequency in the sample, this clone is medium-sized. J is TRBJ2-7 and V is TRBV5-6; the D call may be TRBD1 or TRBD2 (5 bases each). The length of the CDR3 is 14 residues. The germline V and J ends were trimmed by 3 bases and 0 bases, with 10 bases remaining between them. Germline-derived CDR1 and CDR2 are SGHDT and YYEEEE. The CDR3 bases are TGTGCCAGCAGCTACGGGACCGGCTCCTACGAGCAGTACTTC. Translated: CASSYGTGSYEQYF.

This chain joins TRBV27 and TRBJ2-7; D may be TRBD1 or TRBD2 (5 bases each). The germline V gene has CDR1 MNHEY and CDR2 SMNVEV (reference sequence). The V end lost 6 bases, the J end lost 0 bases, and 18 bases lay between the germline ends. This CDR3 is 16 amino acids long. CDR3 in amino acids: CASSPFRGQGSYEQYF. CDR3 coding DNA: TGTGCCAGCAGCCCTTTCCGGGGCCAGGGCTCCTACGAGCAGTACTTC.

The V and J genes are TRBV7-9 and TRBJ2-1; 11 nucleotides match TRBD2. The V segment lost 2 bases and the J segment 5 bases; nucleotides outside the gene matches: 2. CDR1 SEHNR and CDR2 FQNEAQ come from the germline V gene (reference sequence). This CDR3 has 15 amino acids. The CDR3 sequence: CASSLLAGGNNEQFF. The CDR3 DNA reads TGTGCCAGCAGCTTACTAGCGGGAGGCAACAATGAGCAGTTCTTC.